The 30 T cell receptor beta chains presented below share a single source sample, sequenced in a study of T cells in Graves' hyperthyroidism and ophthalmopathy. Amplification targeted TCR beta CDR3 regions from RNA transcripts. With the HTBI primer set, the TCR CDR3 went through a first round of RT-PCR. TCRdb recomputed calls from the multiplex PCR reads with MiXCR, one row per CDR3 protein. The repertoire holds 250,000 to 300,000 distinct CDR3 sequences, with roughly 13% as singletons. Material: blood. These receptors all come from a woman in her thirties or forties with Graves' hyperthyroidism.

This clonotype was recorded many times. The rearrangement links TRBV3-1 to TRBJ1-2; D perhaps matches TRBD1 (5 bases). Trimming pared 2 bases from V and 4 bases from J, leaving 11 bases between. The CDR3 is 14 amino acids. Germline V gene sequence: CDR1 LGHDT, CDR2 YNNKEL (reference sequence). The DNA for the CDR3 is TGTGCCAGCAGCCAACGTAAAGGGGTCTATGGCTACACCTTC. This codes for CASSQRKGVYGYTF.

Comments on this clonotype: Without the conserved terminal phenylalanine or tryptophan, this CDR3 likely stems from a read error. The DNA is left out, because the CDR3 cannot be placed on it with certainty; the CDR3 is given as TCRdb lists it. The V call is TRBV13, the J call TRBJ2-5; the DNA was not compared with TRBD1, the D call given in the table. Germline V gives CDR1 PRHDT, CDR2 FYEKMQ (reference sequence). Including both end residues, the CDR3 is 14 amino acids long. The CDR3 loop is CASSTRQGEETEYL.

V is TRBV27 and J is TRBJ2-1; 7 bases fit TRBD2. The germline V gene has CDR1 MNHEY and CDR2 SMNVEV (reference sequence). This CDR3 comprises 18 residues. Trimming removed 4 bases from V and 4 bases from J; junction bases left unmatched: 16. The CDR3 sequence: CASSSPGAGIRRYNEQFF. CDR3 in DNA: TGTGCCAGCAGTTCCCCAGGAGCGGGAATACGTAGATACAATGAGCAGTTCTTC.

This clonotype was seen many times. This chain links TRBV20-1 with TRBJ1-2, with TRBD1 matching over 9 bases. The V gene end was trimmed by 3 bases and the J gene end by 4 bases; junction bases not matched to a gene: 9. The CDR3 runs 15 residues. Germline CDR1 reads DFQATT; CDR2 reads SNEGSKA (reference sequence). The CDR3 nucleotides read TGCAGTGCTAGCGAACATACAGGGGGCGTCTATGGCTACACCTTC. Protein product: CSASEHTGGVYGYTF.

V is TRBV7-2 and J is TRBJ2-1, with TRBD2 identical over 8 bases. The trim removed 4 bases at V and 8 bases at J, leaving 16 bases unmatched. Germline CDR1 SGHTA, CDR2 FQGNSA. This CDR3 comprises 17 residues. The CDR3 sequence is CASSSSTGTRAGDEQFF. CDR3 sequence (DNA): TGTGCCAGCAGCTCCTCGACCGGGACTAGAGCGGGGGATGAGCAGTTCTTC.

This clonotype was seen a few times. The gene calls are TRBV19 and TRBJ2-5, with D possibly TRBD2 on 5 matching bases. The CDR3 runs to 13 residues. Germline V gene lookup returns CDR1 LNHDA and CDR2 SQIVND (reference sequence). Deletions cut 8 bases from V and 3 bases from J, with 13 bases between. DNA of the CDR3: TGTGCCAGTGCTGGGCTAGCAGAAGAGACCCAGTACTTC. It codes for CASAGLAEETQYF.

This clonotype appeared a single time. The chain links TRBV2 to TRBJ2-3; D is unresolved. This CDR3 region has 13 residues. Trimming cost V 3 bases and J 2 bases, with 6 bases left between them. The germline gives CDR1 SNHLY, CDR2 FYNNEI. CDR3 sequence: CASSDSFTDTQYF. The CDR3 DNA reads TGTGCCAGCAGTGACTCCTTCACAGATACGCAGTATTTT.

The chain joins TRBV28 to TRBJ1-2, with unresolved D. The V gene's germline CDR1 is MDHEN and CDR2 SYDVKM. V was clipped by 6 bases and J by 4 bases, with 12 bases between them. The CDR3 is 13 residues long. For the CDR3, the DNA is TGTGCCAGCAGGTTACTCTCGGGCTATGGCTACACCTTC. Protein sequence: CASRLLSGYGYTF.

The chain links TRBV13 to TRBJ2-7; D not certain. Germline lookup yields CDR1 PRHDT and CDR2 FYEKMQ (reference sequence). The V and J ends lost 2 bases and 6 bases respectively, with 5 bases between them. The CDR3 extends over 11 amino acids. The CDR3 here is CASSLIGEQYF. CDR3 nucleotide sequence: TGTGCCAGCAGCTTAATCGGCGAGCAGTACTTC.

The chain has TRBV13 and TRBJ1-2; TRBD1 agrees at 8 bases. CDR1 is PRHDT, CDR2 FYEKMQ, per germline (reference sequence). This CDR3 contains 15 residues. J gave up 1 base and V 5 bases, and 6 bases lay outside the gene matches. CDR3: CASSPGRGHNYGYTF. The CDR3 DNA is TGTGCCAGCAGCCCAGGCAGGGGGCATAACTATGGCTACACCTTC. Using reference TRBV13 and TRBJ1-2 for the parts outside the CDR3, the full variable domain is AAGVIQSPRHLIKEKRETATLKCYPIPRHDTVYWYQQGPGQDPQFLISFYEKMQSDKGSIPDRFSAQQFSDYHSELNMSSLELGDSALYFCASSPGRGHNYGYTFGSGTRLTVV.

This clonotype appeared many times. The chain employs TRBV28 and TRBJ1-6; 7 bases are a match to TRBD1. This CDR3 has 15 amino acids. Germline trimming cut 2 bases from V and 5 bases from J; bases unmatched to any gene: 3. The germline gives CDR1 MDHEN, CDR2 SYDVKM. Written as DNA, the CDR3 is TGTGCCAGCAGTTTAGGGGGACAGAATAATTCACCCCTCCACTTT. This codes for CASSLGGQNNSPLHF. The variable domain in full, with the rest retrieved from reference TRBV28 and TRBJ1-6, is DVKVTQSSRYLVKRTGEKVFLECVQDMDHENMFWYRQDPGLGLRLIYFSYDVKMKEKGDIPEGYSVSREKKERFSLILESASTNQTSMYLCASSLGGQNNSPLHFGNGTRLTVT.

This clonotype occurred many times. The chain couples TRBV7-8 to TRBJ2-3; a possible D gene is TRBD2 (5 bases). V dropped 1 base and J dropped 12 bases, with 20 bases sitting between them. Germline V gene data show CDR1 as SGHVS and CDR2 as FQNEAQ. The CDR3 covers 15 residues. CDR3 coding DNA: TGTGCCAGCAGCTTAGAGGTCATTGGCGGAGGCGGCCAGTATTTT. It yields the protein CASSLEVIGGGGQYF.

This clonotype was counted at least ten times. The V call is TRBV18, the J call TRBJ1-1; D is possibly TRBD1 (5 bases). The CDR3 is 11 residues long. CDR1 is KGHSH, CDR2 LQKENI, per germline. V lost 8 bases to trimming and J lost 11 bases, with 15 bases between them. The CDR3 DNA reads TGTGCCAGCGGGGGGGAGGTGGCTGCTTTCTTT. Translating gives CASGGEVAAFF.

This clonotype has a handful of counts. J is TRBJ2-7 and V is TRBV20-1; 8 bases are a match to TRBD1. In germline, CDR1 is DFQATT, CDR2 SNEGSKA (reference sequence). This CDR3 has 14 amino acids. V trimming: 4 bases; J trimming: 6 bases; junction bases outside the gene matches: 11. The CDR3 DNA reads TGCAGTGCTATCCGCTTCAGGGGGCCTCGCGAGCAGTACTTC. It yields the protein CSAIRFRGPREQYF.

The genes are TRBV27 and TRBJ1-5; 7 positions agree with TRBD1. The V segment lost 9 bases and the J segment 3 bases; nucleotides outside the gene matches: 2. CDR1 and CDR2 (germline): MNHEY, SMNVEV (reference sequence). The CDR3 runs to 12 residues. As DNA, the CDR3 is TGTGCCAGTGGGACAGCCAATCAGCCCCAGCATTTT. This translates into CASGTANQPQHF.

This rearrangement joins TRBV3-1 to TRBJ2-7, with D tentatively TRBD1 (6 bases). Germline CDR1 LGHDT, CDR2 YNNKEL (reference sequence). V lost 5 bases and J lost 7, with 15 bases in between. The CDR3 spans 13 residues. The DNA for the CDR3 is TGTGCCAGCAGCGACCCGGGACAACAGGAGCAGTACTTC. Encoded protein: CASSDPGQQEQYF.

The genes are TRBV6-1 and TRBJ2-7; the match to TRBD2 covers 7 bases. CDR3 size: 15 residues. Germline V gives CDR1 MNHNS, CDR2 SASEGT. The V gene end was trimmed by 8 bases and the J gene end by 0 bases; junction bases not matched to a gene: 10. The CDR3 is CASATTSEASYEQYF. CDR3 nucleotide sequence: TGTGCCAGCGCCACTACTAGCGAAGCCTCCTACGAGCAGTACTTC.

This clonotype came up a few times. The V and J genes are TRBV18 and TRBJ2-2, with a tentative D call TRBD1 (5 bases). The CDR3 has 13 amino acids. V was cut by 8 bases and J by 3 bases, with 10 bases left in between. Germline CDR1 and CDR2: KGHSH and LQKENI. DNA of the CDR3: TGTGCCAGCACGGAGACAGACACCGGGGAGCTGTTTTTT. Translating gives CASTETDTGELFF. Full variable domain (outside the CDR3, taken from reference TRBV18 and TRBJ2-2): NAGVMQNPRHLVRRRGQEARLRCSPMKGHSHVYWYRQLPEEGLKFMVYLQKENIIDESGMPKERFSAEFPKEGPSILRIQQVVRGDSAAYFCASTETDTGELFFGEGSRLTVL.

This clonotype was recorded at least ten times. The CDR3 nucleotides read TGTGCCAGCAGCGGGTCAGGGGACAATGAGCAGTTCTTC. As protein: CASSGSGDNEQFF. This rearrangement joins TRBV27 to TRBJ2-1; maybe TRBD1 (6 bases). The CDR3 runs 13 residues. Germline V CDR1 and CDR2: MNHEY, SMNVEV (reference sequence). V lost 6 bases, J lost 5 bases, and 11 bases lay in between.

This clonotype was seen repeatedly, ten times or more. This chain links TRBV20-1 with TRBJ1-1, with 9 bases aligning to TRBD1. The CDR3 spans 14 residues. The junction had 6 bases not matched to a gene; V was cut back by 2 bases and J by 5 bases. The V gene's germline CDR1 is DFQATT and CDR2 SNEGSKA (reference sequence). The CDR3 region is CSARTNRGLTEAFF. The CDR3 bases are TGCAGTGCTAGAACCAACAGGGGGCTTACTGAAGCTTTCTTT.

This clonotype was recorded at least ten times. The chain links TRBV6-1 to TRBJ1-2, with D unclear. CDR3 length: 14 residues. With 6 bases removed from V and 4 bases from J, the gap between germline ends came to 15 bases. CDR1 MNHNS and CDR2 SASEGT come from the germline V gene. The CDR3 nucleotides read TGTGCCAGCAGGACCAGAGTGCCCCCCTATGGCTACACCTTC. Translating it yields CASRTRVPPYGYTF.

Ten or more counts support this clonotype. The gene calls are TRBV2 and TRBJ2-7; 9 bases match TRBD1. Germline V CDR1 and CDR2: SNHLY, FYNNEI. There are 14 residues in the CDR3. V dropped 4 bases and J dropped 2; count of bases not matched to a gene: 3. The CDR3, as DNA: TGTGCCAGCAGTGCCGGGACAGGGACCTACGAGCAGTACTTC. It is translated as CASSAGTGTYEQYF.

This clonotype came up many times. V gene TRBV28 combines with J gene TRBJ1-4; D gene ambiguous. Germline CDR1 reads MDHEN; CDR2 reads SYDVKM. The CDR3 is 14 amino acids. The V end was cut by 2 bases, the J end by 6 bases, with 10 bases between. Here the CDR3 DNA reads TGTGCCAGCAGTTTAGGTGGGCGGCATGAAAAACTGTTTTTT. Translated, it gives CASSLGGRHEKLFF.

Ten or more counts support this clonotype. The chain uses TRBV3-1 and TRBJ2-5; TRBD2 matches at 9 bases. Trimming cost V 1 base and J 4 bases; bases outside gene matches: 10. From germline, CDR1 is LGHDT and CDR2 YNNKEL (reference sequence). The CDR3 runs to 17 residues. The CDR3 DNA is TGTGCCAGCAGCCAAGGCGGCGGTAGCGGGAGAACAGAGACCCAGTACTTC. This gives the protein CASSQGGGSGRTETQYF.

Remarks on this clonotype: A read error is possible here, since a much larger clone lies one base away. V gene TRBV7-9 combines with J gene TRBJ1-6; TRBD1 agrees at 7 bases. J was trimmed by 8 bases and V by 4 bases; bases with no gene match: 17. CDR3 size: 18 residues. The germline V gene has CDR1 SEHNR and CDR2 FQNEAQ (reference sequence). The CDR3 DNA follows: TGTGCCAGCAGCTGGAGACCATTAAGACAGGGCGATGATTCACCCCTCCACTTT. Its translation is CASSWRPLRQGDDSPLHF.

In this sample, this clonotype turned up a few times. The rearrangement uses TRBV5-5 and TRBJ2-1, with 8 bases matching TRBD1. Germline V lookup: CDR1 SGHKS, CDR2 YYEKEE (reference sequence). V trimming: 3 bases; J trimming: 7 bases; junction bases outside the gene matches: 6. This CDR3 has 14 residues. CDR3 residues: CASSYRTGTNEQFF. CDR3 in DNA: TGTGCCAGCAGCTACCGGACAGGGACGAATGAGCAGTTCTTC.

This clonotype was found many times. J is TRBJ1-2 and V is TRBV7-2; the D is unclear. The CDR3 consists of 13 residues. Trimming removed 6 bases at V and 8 bases at J, with 16 bases between. Looked up from germline, CDR1 is SGHTA and CDR2 is FQGNSA. CDR3 loop: CASRATHSEGYTF. CDR3 DNA: TGTGCCAGCAGGGCCACACATTCCGAGGGCTACACCTTC.

This chain connects TRBV6-1 to TRBJ2-6; D might be TRBD2 (6 bases). V was cut by 7 bases and J by 4 bases, with 14 bases left in between. Germline values: CDR1 MNHNS, CDR2 SASEGT. The CDR3 runs 15 residues. The CDR3 spells CASTASRGGANVLTF. In nucleotides, the CDR3 is TGTGCCAGCACAGCTTCCCGGGGGGGGGCCAACGTCCTGACTTTC.

The chain joins TRBV19 to TRBJ2-5; 9 bases map to TRBD1. There are 17 residues in the CDR3. V lost 4 bases, J lost 5 bases, and 14 bases stayed unmatched. Germline loops: CDR1 LNHDA, CDR2 SQIVND (reference sequence). CDR3 nucleotide sequence: TGTGCCAGTAGTAGGACAGGGGAATTTAGATATGTGGAGACCCAGTACTTC. It is translated as CASSRTGEFRYVETQYF.

This clonotype has at least ten counts. This chain joins TRBV30 and TRBJ2-5, with TRBD2 matching 11 bases. V shed 6 bases, J shed 5 bases, and the junction held 8 bases outside the gene matches. The CDR3 totals 14 residues. Germline V gene data show CDR1 as GTSNPN and CDR2 as SVGIG (reference sequence). CDR3 in amino acids: CACWGLAAGETQYF. As DNA, the CDR3 is TGTGCCTGTTGGGGACTAGCGGCGGGGGAGACCCAGTACTTC.